Following are 2 T cell receptor beta chains from one sample sequenced in a study of OX40 agonist ivuxolimab in advanced cancers. TCRdb's copy holds only in-frame clones and misses some; the assay was immunoSEQ multiplex PCR. The sample contains about 69,000 clones, roughly 87% of which appear only once. The sequenced sample was CD4+ or CD8+ T cells sorted from blood, obtained in a trial of the OX40 agonist ivuxolimab. The receptors stem from an adult with an advanced solid tumor such as melanoma, head and neck, liver or kidney cancer.

The chain employs TRBV18 and TRBJ1-4, with no clear D. The length of the CDR3 is 15 residues. V lost 0 bases and J 7 bases, leaving 12 bases between the germline ends. From germline, CDR1 is KGHSH and CDR2 LQKENI. The CDR3 DNA reads TGTGCCAGCTCACCACCCTCCATGGCGGGTGAAAAACTGTTTTTT. This gives the protein CASSPPSMAGEKLFF.

This sequence joins TRBV7-2 and TRBJ2-2, with 11 positions matching TRBD1. Trimming cost V 5 bases and J 6 bases; bases outside gene matches: 5. This CDR3 has 15 amino acids. Germline assignment: CDR1 SGHTA and CDR2 FQGNSA. The DNA of the CDR3 is TGTGCCAGCAGCCGGACAGGGGGCGCCCCCGGGGAGCTGTTTTTT. It yields the protein CASSRTGGAPGELFF. Filled out from reference TRBV7-2 and TRBJ2-2, the complete variable domain reads GAGVSQSPSNKVTEKGKDVELRCDPISGHTALYWYRQSLGQGLEFLIYFQGNSAPDKSGLPSDRFSAERTGGSVSTLTIQRTQQEDSAVYLCASSRTGGAPGELFFGEGSRLTVL.